Shown below are 5 T cell receptor beta chains from a single sample sequenced in a study of technical replicates of blood from a few donors. The method was immunoSEQ multiplex PCR; TCRdb's version includes in-frame clones alone and lacks a portion of them. The data hold 50,000 to 65,000 clones, with roughly 92% observed a single time. The material sequenced was PBMCs. The source of these receptors is a human donor in good health. Some clones in this sample may be carry-over from other donors' samples.

This clone was observed a handful of times. This chain connects TRBV5-6 to TRBJ2-1; the match to TRBD2 covers 9 bases. CDR3 length equals 16 residues. Germline V gives CDR1 SGHDT, CDR2 YYEEEE. J gave up 6 bases and V 4 bases, and 11 bases lay outside the gene matches. The CDR3 sequence: CASSLLAGVGGNEQFF. DNA for the CDR3: TGTGCCAGCAGCCTCTTAGCGGGAGTCGGGGGCAATGAGCAGTTCTTC.

The chain employs TRBV2 and TRBJ1-2; D gene unclear. Trimming left V 3 bases short and J 4 bases short, with 6 bases between. Germline V gives CDR1 SNHLY, CDR2 FYNNEI. This CDR3 contains 12 residues. The CDR3 nucleotides are TGTGCCAGCAGTGATTTGCGCTATGGCTACACCTTC. Protein: CASSDLRYGYTF.

The chain recombines TRBV4-2 with TRBJ2-5, with D hard to call. The V end lost 1 base, the J end lost 2 bases, and 8 bases lay between the germline ends. CDR1 is LGHNA and CDR2 is YNFKEQ in the germline V gene. This CDR3 spans 14 amino acids. CDR3 loop: CASSQGSQQETQYF. DNA for the CDR3: TGTGCCAGCAGCCAAGGGTCCCAGCAAGAGACCCAGTACTTC.

The chain is built from TRBV11-2 and TRBJ2-4; weak D call: TRBD2 (7 bases). Germline V CDR1 and CDR2: SGHAT, FQNNGV. There are 13 residues in the CDR3. Trimming left V 3 bases short and J 9 bases short, with 12 bases between. Here the CDR3 reads CASSLGGLSIQYF. Here the CDR3 DNA reads TGTGCCAGCAGCTTGGGGGGGCTCAGCATTCAGTACTTC.

The gene calls are TRBV5-6 and TRBJ1-6; no firm D call. CDR1 is SGHDT and CDR2 is YYEEEE in the germline V gene. The length of the CDR3 is 15 residues. The V and J ends lost 2 bases and 9 bases respectively, with 15 bases between them. As DNA, the CDR3 is TGTGCCAGCAGCTTACGGACCGGGGTTGGTTCACCCCTCCACTTT. The encoded protein is CASSLRTGVGSPLHF.